These 14 T cell receptor beta chains originate from one sample sequenced in a study of CD8 T cells in ankylosing spondylitis. Points from the study as a whole: Ankylosing spondylitis blood appeared to carry a characteristic TCR beta motif of roughly 8 highly homologous variants.

TCRdb fed the 5' RACE reads into MiXCR, producing one record per CDR3 protein. The sample consists of 200,000 to 250,000 distinct CDR3 sequences, 5.5% to 7.5% of them appearing once. Their target antigens are unknown. The sample was blood, either unsorted or a sorted T cell fraction (not recorded which). The receptors shown here come from a male donor with ankylosing spondylitis.

This chain uses TRBV12-5 with TRBJ2-1; 11 bases are shared with TRBD1. With 3 bases clipped from V and 8 bases from J, the junction kept 6 bases outside the gene matches. Germline assignment: CDR1 LGHNT and CDR2 FRNRAP. CDR3 length: 15 amino acids. This CDR3 reads CASGFGQGAGDEQFF. For the CDR3, the DNA is TGTGCTAGTGGTTTCGGACAGGGGGCAGGTGATGAGCAGTTCTTC. The full variable domain, its missing parts supplied by reference TRBV12-5 and TRBJ2-1, is DARVTQTPRHKVTEMGQEVTMRCQPILGHNTVFWYRQTMMQGLELLAYFRNRAPLDDSGMPKDRFSAEMPDATLATLKIQPSEPRDSAVYFCASGFGQGAGDEQFFGPGTRLTVL.

This clonotype turned up a few times. V is TRBV28 and J is TRBJ2-2, with unresolved D. CDR3 length equals 12 residues. The germline V gene encodes CDR1 MDHEN and CDR2 SYDVKM. Trimming shortened V by 8 bases and J by 1 base, and 5 bases separated the two germline ends. CDR3 amino acids: CASGMNTGELFF. The CDR3 nucleotides read TGTGCCAGCGGAATGAACACCGGGGAGCTGTTTTTT. Based on the CDR3 plus reference TRBV28 and TRBJ2-2, the full variable domain is DVKVTQSSRYLVKRTGEKVFLECVQDMDHENMFWYRQDPGLGLRLIYFSYDVKMKEKGDIPEGYSVSREKKERFSLILESASTNQTSMYLCASGMNTGELFFGEGSRLTVL.

This clonotype was seen a few times. The genes are TRBV29-1 and TRBJ2-2, with D perhaps matching TRBD2 (6 bases). The CDR3 has 16 amino acids. Trimming removed 7 bases from V and 3 bases from J, with 21 bases in between. The germline V gene has CDR1 SQVTM and CDR2 ANQGSEA. CDR3 region: CSGDREKKRDTGELFF. CDR3 coding DNA: TGCAGCGGAGACCGGGAGAAAAAGCGGGACACCGGGGAGCTGTTTTTT.

J is TRBJ1-1 and V is TRBV5-5; D is possibly TRBD1 (5 bases). V dropped 5 bases and J dropped 1 base, with 18 bases sitting between them. Germline loops: CDR1 SGHKS, CDR2 YYEKEE (reference sequence). The CDR3 loop spans 16 amino acids. CDR3 in amino acids: CASRDRGSGRNTEAFF. The CDR3 DNA is TGTGCCAGCAGAGACCGAGGGTCAGGGAGGAACACTGAAGCTTTCTTT. The variable domain in full, completed from reference TRBV5-5 and TRBJ1-1, reads DAGVTQSPTHLIKTRGQQVTLRCSPISGHKSVSWYQQVLGQGPQFIFQYYEKEERGRGNFPDRFSARQFPNYSSELNVNALLLGDSALYLCASRDRGSGRNTEAFFGQGTRLTVV.

The rearrangement joins TRBV4-3 to TRBJ2-2; D is unclear. The CDR3 extends over 16 amino acids. Trimming shortened V by 0 bases and J by 5 bases, and 13 bases separated the two germline ends. CDR1 is LGHNA, CDR2 YSLEER, per germline. In DNA form, the CDR3 reads TGCGCCAGCAGCCAAGATTGGGAAAGTTGGACCGGGGAGCTGTTTTTT. Translation gives CASSQDWESWTGELFF.

The V gene is TRBV6-2 or TRBV6-3, the J gene TRBJ1-1, with 7 bases fitting TRBD1. The V gene end was trimmed by 2 bases and the J gene end by 5 bases; junction bases not matched to a gene: 5. Per germline, CDR1 MNHEY and CDR2 SVGEGT. CDR3 size: 14 residues. The CDR3 sequence is CASSYTGVRTEAFF. The CDR3 nucleotides read TGTGCCAGCAGTTACACAGGGGTTCGGACTGAAGCTTTCTTT.

This clonotype was seen a handful of times. This rearrangement joins TRBV11-1 to TRBJ2-7; perhaps TRBD2 as D (6 bases). CDR1 SGHAT and CDR2 FQDESV come from the germline V gene (reference sequence). The CDR3 totals 14 residues. Trimming pared 2 bases from V and 3 bases from J, leaving 11 bases between. The CDR3 loop is CASSLQQGLYEQYF. The DNA of the CDR3 is TGTGCCAGCAGCTTACAGCAGGGACTCTACGAGCAGTACTTC.

The chain couples TRBV7-6 to TRBJ2-5, with D maybe TRBD2 (6 bases). This CDR3 has 15 residues. V lost 3 bases, J lost 5 bases, and 16 bases lay in between. Germline CDR1 is SGHVS and CDR2 is FNYEAQ. The CDR3 protein is CASSFGTRDWETQYF. The CDR3 region has the DNA TGTGCCAGCAGCTTTGGGACTCGGGACTGGGAGACCCAGTACTTC. Filled out from reference TRBV7-6 and TRBJ2-5, the complete variable domain reads GAGVSQSPRYKVTKRGQDVALRCDPISGHVSLYWYRQALGQGPEFLTYFNYEAQQDKSGLPNDRFSAERPEGSISTLTIQRTEQRDSAMYRCASSFGTRDWETQYFGPGTRLLVL.

This clonotype was found many times. This sequence joins TRBV11-1 and TRBJ2-1, with 7 bases aligning to TRBD2. The CDR3 length is 15 residues. The ends lost 3 bases at V and 8 bases at J; junction bases unmatched: 10. Germline V lookup: CDR1 SGHAT, CDR2 FQDESV (reference sequence). The CDR3 protein is CASSFRKRERDEQFF. Here the CDR3 DNA reads TGTGCCAGCAGCTTCCGGAAGCGGGAACGAGATGAGCAGTTCTTC.

This clonotype has ten or more counts. V is TRBV12-3 or TRBV12-4 and J is TRBJ2-7, with D unresolved. Trimming cost V 3 bases and J 3 bases, with 9 bases left between them. The CDR3 contains 13 residues. Here the CDR3 DNA reads TGTGCCAGCAGTTTTGTATTCAACTACGAGCAGTACTTC. Its protein product is CASSFVFNYEQYF.

There are many counts of this clonotype. V gene TRBV20-1 combines with J gene TRBJ1-1; 7 bases line up with TRBD1. The germline CDR1 and CDR2 sequences are DFQATT and SNEGSKA (reference sequence). The length of the CDR3 is 13 residues. The ends lost 3 bases at V and 3 bases at J; junction bases unmatched: 4. The CDR3 sequence: CSARGTAHTEAFF. The CDR3 nucleotides read TGCAGTGCTAGGGGGACAGCCCACACTGAAGCTTTCTTT.

This clonotype appeared many times. The chain recombines TRBV20-1 with TRBJ1-1; D not resolved. V shed 0 bases and J shed 1 base, with 12 bases lying between them. Per the germline V gene, CDR1 is DFQATT and CDR2 is SNEGSKA (reference sequence). There are 15 residues in the CDR3. This CDR3 is CSAREGRIRNTEAFF. Written as DNA, the CDR3 is TGCAGTGCTAGAGAAGGGCGCATCAGGAACACTGAAGCTTTCTTT.

This clonotype was observed at least ten times. CDR3 bases: TGCAGCGTTGACGGGAAGGGACAGCAAGAGACCCAGTACTTC. It translates to CSVDGKGQQETQYF. The rearrangement links TRBV29-1 to TRBJ2-5, with TRBD1 matching over 7 bases. This CDR3 is 14 amino acids long. Germline V lookup: CDR1 SQVTM, CDR2 ANQGSEA. V lost 3 bases, J lost 2 bases, and 6 bases stayed unmatched.

Ten or more counts support this clonotype. This rearrangement joins TRBV6-2 or TRBV6-3 to TRBJ2-1, with D possibly being TRBD2 (6 bases). The germline gives CDR1 MNHEY, CDR2 SVGEGT. The CDR3 consists of 14 residues. V lost 9 bases, J lost 9 bases, and 21 bases lay in between. The CDR3 spells CASSLLTEGSEQFF. The DNA for the CDR3 is TGTGCCAGTAGCCTCCTAACGGAGGGTAGTGAGCAGTTCTTC.